This T cell receptor (beta chain) comes out of a study of CD8+CD57+ T cells in acquired aplastic anemia. The overall study: Roughly 3.2 ug was the average amount of DNA from sorted CD4+ and CD8+ cells.

Genomic DNA constituted the template upon which TCR beta VDJ and CDR3 profiling was performed. From the reads, TCRdb called clonotypes with MiXCR, one entry per CDR3 protein. This table has under 250,000 distinct CDR3 sequences, around three fifths appearing once. The CDR3 runs to 14 residues. Trimming at V came to 3 bases and at J to 7 bases, leaving 4 bases not matched to a gene. In germline, CDR1 is MGHDK, CDR2 SYGVNS. This clonotype has only a few counts. An expansion of CD8+CD57+ cells by flow cytometry had been shown in patients chosen for sequencing. Sequencing was done on a sample of sorted CD4+, CD8+, or CD8+CD57+ T cells (not recorded which) from PBMCs. This chain links TRBV25-1 with TRBJ2-7; TRBD1 matches 12 bases. The receptor's source is a human donor with aplastic anemia. The CDR3 spells CASSDGTGGGEQYF. The CDR3 region has the DNA TGTGCCAGCAGTGACGGGACAGGGGGCGGAGAGCAGTACTTC.